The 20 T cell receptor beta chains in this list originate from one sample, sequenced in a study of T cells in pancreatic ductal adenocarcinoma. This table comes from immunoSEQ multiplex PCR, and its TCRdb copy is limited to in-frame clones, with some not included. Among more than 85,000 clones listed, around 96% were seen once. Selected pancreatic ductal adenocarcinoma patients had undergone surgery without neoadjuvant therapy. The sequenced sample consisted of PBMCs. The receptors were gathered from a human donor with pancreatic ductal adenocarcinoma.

CDR3 in amino acids: CAWNGGGGYEQYF. CDR3 DNA sequence: TGTGCCTGGAATGGCGGCGGGGGCTACGAGCAGTACTTC. The genes are TRBV30 and TRBJ2-7; 7 nucleotides line up with TRBD2. V lost 4 bases and J lost 3; bases outside the gene matches: 6. CDR1 GTSNPN and CDR2 SVGIG come from the germline V gene (reference sequence). The CDR3 has 13 amino acids.

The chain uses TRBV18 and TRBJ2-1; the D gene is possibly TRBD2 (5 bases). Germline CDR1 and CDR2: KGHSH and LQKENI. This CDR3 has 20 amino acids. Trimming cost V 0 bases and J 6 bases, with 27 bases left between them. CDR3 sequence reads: CASSPPGAAGLYQAGNEQFF. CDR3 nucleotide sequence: TGTGCCAGCTCACCACCGGGAGCAGCAGGCCTATACCAGGCGGGCAATGAGCAGTTCTTC.

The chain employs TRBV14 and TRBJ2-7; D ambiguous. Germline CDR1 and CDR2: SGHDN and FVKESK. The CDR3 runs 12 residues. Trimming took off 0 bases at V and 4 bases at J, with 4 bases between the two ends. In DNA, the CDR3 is TGTGCCAGCAGCCAAGACTATTACGAGCAGTACTTC. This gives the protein CASSQDYYEQYF.

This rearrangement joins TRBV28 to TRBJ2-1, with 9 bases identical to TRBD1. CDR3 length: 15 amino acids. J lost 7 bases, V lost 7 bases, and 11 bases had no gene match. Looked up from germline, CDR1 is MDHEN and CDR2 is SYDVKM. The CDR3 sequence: CASKTDRDRANEQFF. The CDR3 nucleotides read TGTGCCAGCAAAACTGACCGGGACAGGGCAAATGAGCAGTTCTTC.

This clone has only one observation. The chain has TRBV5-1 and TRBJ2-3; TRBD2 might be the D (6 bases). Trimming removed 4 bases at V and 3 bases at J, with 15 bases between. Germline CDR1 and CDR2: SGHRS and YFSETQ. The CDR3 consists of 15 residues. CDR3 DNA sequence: TGCGCCAGCAGCGTGGCAATGACTAGTACAGATACGCAGTATTTT. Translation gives CASSVAMTSTDTQYF. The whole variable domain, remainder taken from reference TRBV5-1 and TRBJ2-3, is KAGVTQTPRYLIKTRGQQVTLSCSPISGHRSVSWYQQTPGQGLQFLFEYFSETQRNKGNFPGRFSGRQFSNSRSEMNVSTLELGDSALYLCASSVAMTSTDTQYFGPGTRLTVL.

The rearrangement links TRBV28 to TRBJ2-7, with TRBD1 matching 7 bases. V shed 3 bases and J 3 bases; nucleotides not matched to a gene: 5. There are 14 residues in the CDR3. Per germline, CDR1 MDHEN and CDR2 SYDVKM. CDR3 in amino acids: CASSLTGPGYEQYF. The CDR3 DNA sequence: TGTGCCAGCAGTTTGACAGGGCCTGGCTACGAGCAGTACTTC.

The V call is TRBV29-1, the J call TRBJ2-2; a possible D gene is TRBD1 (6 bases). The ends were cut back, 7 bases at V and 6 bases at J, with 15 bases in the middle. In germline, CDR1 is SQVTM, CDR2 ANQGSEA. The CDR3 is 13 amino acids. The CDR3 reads CSASLTGPGELFF. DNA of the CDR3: TGCAGCGCCTCATTAACAGGGCCCGGGGAGCTGTTTTTT.

CDR3 residues: CASREKGRQQFF. CDR3 DNA: TGCGCCAGCAGGGAAAAGGGGCGACAGCAGTTCTTC. The V and J genes are TRBV4-1 and TRBJ2-1; TRBD1 might be the D (5 bases). V dropped 6 bases and J dropped 11 bases, with 14 bases sitting between them. The germline CDR1 and CDR2 sequences are MGHRA and YSYEKL. The CDR3 length is 12 residues.

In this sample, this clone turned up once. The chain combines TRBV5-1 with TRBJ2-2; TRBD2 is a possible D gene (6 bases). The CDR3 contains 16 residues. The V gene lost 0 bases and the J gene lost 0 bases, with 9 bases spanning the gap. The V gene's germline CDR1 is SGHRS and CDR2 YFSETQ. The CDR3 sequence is CASSLAGGTNTGELFF. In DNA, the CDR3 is TGCGCCAGCAGCTTGGCCGGCGGGACGAACACCGGGGAGCTGTTTTTT.

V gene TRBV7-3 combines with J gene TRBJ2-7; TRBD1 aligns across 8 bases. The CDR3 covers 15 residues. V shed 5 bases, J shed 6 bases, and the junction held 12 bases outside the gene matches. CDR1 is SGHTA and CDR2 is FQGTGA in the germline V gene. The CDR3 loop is CASSTQGAKSSEQYF. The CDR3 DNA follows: TGTGCCAGCAGCACCCAGGGGGCAAAAAGCTCCGAGCAGTACTTC. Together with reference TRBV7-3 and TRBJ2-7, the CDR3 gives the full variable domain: GAGVSQTPSNKVTEKGKYVELRCDPISGHTALYWYRQSLGQGPEFLIYFQGTGAADDSGLPNDRFFAVRPEGSVSTLKIQRTERGDSAVYLCASSTQGAKSSEQYFGPGTRLTVT.

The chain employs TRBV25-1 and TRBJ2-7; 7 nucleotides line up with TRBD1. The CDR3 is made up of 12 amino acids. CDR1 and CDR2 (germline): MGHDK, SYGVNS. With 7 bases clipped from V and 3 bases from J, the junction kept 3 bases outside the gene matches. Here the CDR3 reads CASTPGGYEQYF. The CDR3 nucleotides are TGTGCCAGCACCCCAGGGGGCTACGAGCAGTACTTC.

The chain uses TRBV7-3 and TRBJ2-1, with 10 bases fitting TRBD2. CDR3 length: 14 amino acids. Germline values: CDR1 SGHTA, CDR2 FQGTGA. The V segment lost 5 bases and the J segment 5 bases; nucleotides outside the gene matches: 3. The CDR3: CASSPGLADNEQFF. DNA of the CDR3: TGTGCCAGCAGCCCCGGACTAGCGGACAATGAGCAGTTCTTC.

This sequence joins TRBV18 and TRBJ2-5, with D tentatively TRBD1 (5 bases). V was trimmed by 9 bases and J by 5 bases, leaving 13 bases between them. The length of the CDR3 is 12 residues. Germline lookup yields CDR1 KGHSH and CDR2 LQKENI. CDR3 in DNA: TGTGCCAGGGGGCCAAGGTTCGAGACCCAGTACTTC. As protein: CARGPRFETQYF.

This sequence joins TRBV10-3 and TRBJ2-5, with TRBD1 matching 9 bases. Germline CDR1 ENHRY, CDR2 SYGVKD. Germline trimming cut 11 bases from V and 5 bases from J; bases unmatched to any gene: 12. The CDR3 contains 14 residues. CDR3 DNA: TGTGCCGCTAGTTCCACAGGGGGCCTCGAGACCCAGTACTTC. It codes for CAASSTGGLETQYF.

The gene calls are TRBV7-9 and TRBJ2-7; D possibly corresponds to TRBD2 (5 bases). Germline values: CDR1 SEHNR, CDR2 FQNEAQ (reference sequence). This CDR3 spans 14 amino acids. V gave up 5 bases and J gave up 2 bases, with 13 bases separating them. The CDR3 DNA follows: TGTGCCAGCAGCCTGACCGGGGTGGCCTACGAGCAGTACTTC. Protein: CASSLTGVAYEQYF. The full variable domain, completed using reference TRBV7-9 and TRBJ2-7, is DTGVSQNPRHKITKRGQNVTFRCDPISEHNRLYWYRQTLGQGPEFLTYFQNEAQLEKSRLLSDRFSAERPKGSFSTLEIQRTEQGDSAMYLCASSLTGVAYEQYFGPGTRLTVT.

CDR3 DNA sequence: TGTGCCACCTCGGTGGGGGGGACAGGGCTCCTTCTCCAGTACTTC. This encodes CATSVGGTGLLLQYF. The rearrangement links TRBV10-3 to TRBJ2-7, with 9 bases aligning to TRBD1. Germline V gives CDR1 ENHRY, CDR2 SYGVKD. The CDR3 spans 15 residues. V gave up 10 bases and J gave up 10 bases; unmatched junction bases: 20.

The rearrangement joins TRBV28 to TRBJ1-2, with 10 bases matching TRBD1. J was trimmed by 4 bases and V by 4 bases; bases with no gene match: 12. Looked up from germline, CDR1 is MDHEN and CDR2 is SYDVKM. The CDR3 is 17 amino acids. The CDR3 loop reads CASSSQTGGSASYGYTF. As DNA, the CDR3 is TGTGCCAGCAGTTCCCAGACAGGGGGCTCCGCGTCCTATGGCTACACCTTC.

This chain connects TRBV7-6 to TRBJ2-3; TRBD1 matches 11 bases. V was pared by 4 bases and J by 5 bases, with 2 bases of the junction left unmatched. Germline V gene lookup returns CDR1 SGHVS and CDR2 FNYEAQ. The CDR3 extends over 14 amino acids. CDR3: CASSWTGGEDTQYF. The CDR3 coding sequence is TGTGCCAGCAGCTGGACAGGGGGCGAAGATACGCAGTATTTT.

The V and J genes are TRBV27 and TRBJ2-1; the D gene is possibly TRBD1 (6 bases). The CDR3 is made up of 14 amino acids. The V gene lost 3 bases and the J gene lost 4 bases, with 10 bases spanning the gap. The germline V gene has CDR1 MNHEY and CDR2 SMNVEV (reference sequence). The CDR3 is CASSLGGQYNEQFF. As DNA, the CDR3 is TGTGCCAGCAGTTTGGGCGGACAGTACAATGAGCAGTTCTTC.

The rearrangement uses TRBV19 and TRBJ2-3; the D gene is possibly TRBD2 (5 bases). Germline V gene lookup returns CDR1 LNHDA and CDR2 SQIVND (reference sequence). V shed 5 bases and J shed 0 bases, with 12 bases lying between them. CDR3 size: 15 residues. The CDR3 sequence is CASSYGGLSTDTQYF. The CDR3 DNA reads TGTGCCAGTAGTTATGGCGGGCTTAGCACAGATACGCAGTATTTT.